The 11 T cell receptor beta chains in this list originate from one sample, sequenced in a study of blood T cell repertoires in COVID-19. Sequencing was performed with immunoSEQ multiplex PCR; in TCRdb, only in-frame clones are kept and a portion is missing. The sample yields under 150,000 clones, around 90% seen once. Source material: peripheral blood. The receptors here all came from a man in his sixties with COVID-19, enrolled during active disease.

The chain is built from TRBV6-1 and TRBJ1-3; 7 bases fit TRBD1. Germline V gene sequence: CDR1 MNHNS, CDR2 SASEGT. Trimming at V came to 2 bases and at J to 0 bases, leaving 7 bases not matched to a gene. The CDR3 length is 17 residues. In DNA form, the CDR3 reads TGTGCCAGCAGTGAAAGGGACAGTGAGGCCTCTGGAAACACCATATATTTT. Amino acid sequence: CASSERDSEASGNTIYF.

This chain joins TRBV11-3 and TRBJ2-1, with TRBD2 matching 12 bases. Germline trimming cut 3 bases from V and 15 bases from J; bases unmatched to any gene: 6. This CDR3 contains 13 residues. The germline gives CDR1 SGHNT, CDR2 YENEEA. CDR3 in DNA: TGTGCCAGCAGCTTGGTGACTAGCGGGAGCTCGTTCTTC. It specifies CASSLVTSGSSFF. The variable domain in full, with the rest retrieved from reference TRBV11-3 and TRBJ2-1, is EAGVVQSPRYKIIEKKQPVAFWCNPISGHNTLYWYLQNLGQGPELLIRYENEEAVDDSQLPKDRFSAERLKGVDSTLKIQPAELGDSAVYLCASSLVTSGSSFFGPGTRLTVL.

The rearrangement joins TRBV5-1 to TRBJ2-3; 13 nucleotides line up with TRBD2. Looked up from germline, CDR1 is SGHRS and CDR2 is YFSETQ. The CDR3 runs to 16 residues. The V and J ends lost 4 bases and 7 bases, in that order; junction bases with no gene match: 9. The CDR3 loop is CASSTPTSGRRNTQYF. Written as DNA, the CDR3 is TGCGCCAGCAGCACGCCGACTAGCGGGAGGAGGAATACGCAGTATTTT.

This clone was seen a single time. The CDR3 loop reads CATSGRANEQFF. The CDR3 DNA sequence: TGTGCCACCTCCGGGAGGGCCAATGAGCAGTTCTTC. The chain has TRBV24-1 and TRBJ2-1; TRBD2 matches 8 bases. CDR3 length: 12 amino acids. CDR1 KGHDR and CDR2 SFDVKD come from the germline V gene. V dropped 9 bases and J dropped 6; count of bases not matched to a gene: 3.

The genes are TRBV19 and TRBJ2-1; D perhaps matches TRBD2 (5 bases). Germline V CDR1 and CDR2: LNHDA, SQIVND (reference sequence). CDR3 length equals 15 residues. The germline V and J ends were trimmed by 1 base and 9 bases, with 16 bases remaining between them. The CDR3 loop reads CASSIGLAYTVEQFF. In DNA form, the CDR3 reads TGTGCCAGTAGTATAGGATTAGCGTATACAGTTGAGCAGTTCTTC.

V gene TRBV30 combines with J gene TRBJ1-4; a weak D match, TRBD1 (6 bases). The CDR3 sequence is 16 residues long. CDR1 and CDR2 (germline): GTSNPN, SVGIG (reference sequence). Trimming took 1 base from V and 2 from J, leaving 14 bases between them. The DNA for the CDR3 is TGTGCCTGGAGTGAACCCCTTGGACAGACTAATGAAAAACTGTTTTTT. Encoded protein: CAWSEPLGQTNEKLFF.

V is TRBV2 and J is TRBJ2-5, with D maybe TRBD2 (6 bases). V was trimmed by 5 bases and J by 4 bases, leaving 17 bases between them. CDR1 is SNHLY, CDR2 FYNNEI, per germline. The CDR3 covers 15 residues. In DNA form, the CDR3 reads TGTGCCAGCAGTAAGGAGGGCCGCTTAGGAGAGACCCAGTACTTC. This encodes CASSKEGRLGETQYF.

This chain uses TRBV5-8 with TRBJ1-1; D remains ambiguous. V was trimmed by 2 bases and J by 0 bases, leaving 5 bases between them. From germline, CDR1 is SGHTS and CDR2 YDEGEE. The CDR3 spans 13 residues. CDR3 nucleotide sequence: TGTGCCAGCAGCTTACATCTGAACACTGAAGCTTTCTTT. Its protein product is CASSLHLNTEAFF.

This clone was counted a single time. V gene TRBV3-1 (or the pseudogene TRBV3-2) combines with J gene TRBJ1-4; D is possibly TRBD1 (5 bases). Germline V lookup: CDR1 LGHDT, CDR2 YNNKEL (reference sequence). The length of the CDR3 is 16 residues. Trimming stripped 6 bases from V and 5 bases from J, with 19 bases between. In nucleotides, the CDR3 is TGTGCCAGCAGTCTCACAAGACGGCAGGGAAATGAAAAACTGTTTTTT. It yields the protein CASSLTRRQGNEKLFF.

The chain uses TRBV4-3 and TRBJ2-5, with D possibly matching TRBD2 (8 bases). This CDR3 comprises 16 residues. V lost 2 bases and J 5 bases, leaving 18 bases between the germline ends. From germline, CDR1 is LGHNA and CDR2 YSLEER. CDR3 sequence: CASSQTGEGLGETQYF. The CDR3 nucleotides read TGCGCCAGCAGCCAAACAGGGGAGGGACTAGGCGAGACCCAGTACTTC.

This clone came up a few times. The genes are TRBV25-1 and TRBJ1-5; perhaps TRBD1 as D (5 bases). The length of the CDR3 is 17 residues. The germline CDR1 and CDR2 sequences are MGHDK and SYGVNS. Trimming removed 2 bases at V and 0 bases at J, with 14 bases between. The CDR3 sequence: CASSEMGDSYSNQPQHF. CDR3 bases: TGTGCCAGCAGTGAAATGGGCGACAGTTATAGCAATCAGCCCCAGCATTTT.